This T cell receptor (beta chain) derives from a study of CD8 T cell repertoires and HIV-1 epitope variants. Study-level background: Controls were a CMV, EBV and flu peptide pool, Ebola AY9 negative control, and no-peptide well.

Germline CDR1 SGHKS, CDR2 YYEKEE (reference sequence). The CDR3 contains 12 residues. Trimming removed 2 bases from V and 6 bases from J, with 9 bases in between. The method was immunoSEQ multiplex PCR; TCRdb's version includes in-frame clones alone and lacks a portion of them. Of fewer than 6,000 clones in the sample, more than 65% are singletons; the top ten hold roughly 40%. Concerning this clone itself: The antigen is not known.

The chain couples TRBV5-5 to TRBJ2-7; a weak D match, TRBD2 (6 bases). The receptor was isolated from a male donor with HIV. Sequencing was done on a sample of cultured CD8+ T cells derived from PBMCs. The CDR3 nucleotides read TGTGCCAGCAGCTTACGAGCGGGCGAGCAGTACTTC. This codes for CASSLRAGEQYF.